This entry lists 10 T cell receptor beta chains sequenced from one sample in a study of CD8+ T cells in alopecia areata. RNA extraction and reverse transcription yielded cDNA as sequencing template. The method was immunoSEQ multiplex PCR; TCRdb's version includes in-frame clones alone and lacks a portion of them. This table has more than 110,000 clones, around 60% appearing once. Sequenced material: CD4+ T cells sorted from blood, taken at week 0. Receptors originate from a human donor with alopecia areata.

The chain couples TRBV7-8 to TRBJ1-5; the match to TRBD1 covers 11 bases. V lost 1 base and J lost 6; bases outside the gene matches: 5. Germline CDR1 reads SGHVS; CDR2 reads FQNEAQ. CDR3 size: 16 residues. The CDR3 spells CASSLGDRGDAQPQHF. Here the CDR3 DNA reads TGTGCCAGCAGCTTAGGGGACAGGGGGGATGCTCAGCCCCAGCATTTT.

The chain is built from TRBV18 and TRBJ2-2; D unclear. Between the trimmed V and J ends, which lost 0 bases and 1 base, there was a span of 6 bases. Germline V gives CDR1 KGHSH, CDR2 LQKENI. The CDR3 has 15 amino acids. In DNA, the CDR3 is TGTGCCAGCTCACCACCGACGGTGAACACCGGGGAGCTGTTTTTT. It is translated as CASSPPTVNTGELFF.

The rearrangement links TRBV25-1 to TRBJ1-6; D is unclear. The CDR3 has 13 amino acids. Germline assignment: CDR1 MGHDK and CDR2 SYGVNS. V gave up 6 bases and J gave up 9 bases, with 12 bases separating them. The CDR3 DNA follows: TGTGCCAGCAGGGAGCGAGAGGGTTCACCCCTCCACTTT. It codes for CASREREGSPLHF.

This clone has just a few counts. The V call is TRBV5-1, the J call TRBJ2-2; D may be TRBD2 (5 bases). Germline values: CDR1 SGHRS, CDR2 YFSETQ. This CDR3 is built from 15 residues. The V end was cut by 3 bases, the J end by 5 bases, with 14 bases between. This chain's CDR3 is CASSSSATGTGELFF. In nucleotides, the CDR3 is TGCGCCAGCAGCTCCTCAGCGACGGGGACCGGGGAGCTGTTTTTT.

The chain links TRBV30 to TRBJ2-5, with D possibly matching TRBD2 (5 bases). V was clipped by 2 bases and J by 5 bases, with 12 bases between them. The CDR3 runs to 13 residues. From germline, CDR1 is GTSNPN and CDR2 SVGIG (reference sequence). The CDR3 bases are TGTGCCTGGAGTTACTCGACGGGGGAGACCCAGTACTTC. This encodes CAWSYSTGETQYF.

This chain uses TRBV5-1 with TRBJ2-7, with TRBD1 matching 12 bases. V shed 3 bases and J 5 bases; nucleotides not matched to a gene: 15. Per the germline V gene, CDR1 is SGHRS and CDR2 is YFSETQ. This CDR3 has 18 amino acids. This CDR3 reads CASSSGTGGSVYIDEQYF. The CDR3 DNA follows: TGCGCCAGCAGCTCAGGGACAGGGGGCTCCGTTTATATCGACGAGCAGTACTTC.

This chain connects TRBV4-3 to TRBJ2-3; no clear D gene. This CDR3 is built from 14 residues. V lost 4 bases to trimming and J lost 2 bases, with 10 bases between them. CDR1 and CDR2 from the germline V gene are LGHNA and YSLEER. The CDR3 spells CASSRGSNTDTQYF. Written as DNA, the CDR3 is TGCGCCAGCAGCCGTGGGTCCAACACAGATACGCAGTATTTT.

The chain is built from TRBV10-3 and TRBJ1-2; D possibly corresponds to TRBD1 (5 bases). The V and J ends lost 6 bases and 0 bases respectively, with 14 bases between them. The CDR3 runs 15 residues. Germline loops: CDR1 ENHRY, CDR2 SYGVKD. The DNA of the CDR3 is TGTGCCATCAGCGGGACGGATCCTTCTAACTATGGCTACACCTTC. Its translation is CAISGTDPSNYGYTF.

This clone was observed a few times. The chain is built from TRBV18 and TRBJ1-3; possible D gene TRBD1, 5 bases. CDR3 length: 15 residues. V was pared by 1 base and J by 0 bases, with 7 bases between. Germline loops: CDR1 KGHSH, CDR2 LQKENI. The CDR3 DNA is TGTGCCAGCTCACCACAGAGGGGCTCTGGAAACACCATATATTTT. Translated: CASSPQRGSGNTIYF.

The chain carries TRBV5-1 and TRBJ2-2; no firm D call. Trimming took 7 bases from V and 5 from J, leaving 9 bases between them. CDR1 and CDR2 from the germline V gene are SGHRS and YFSETQ. The CDR3 covers 12 residues. In DNA, the CDR3 is TGCGCCAGCGGCCGTGGAACCGGGGAGCTGTTTTTT. The encoded protein is CASGRGTGELFF.